This T cell receptor (beta chain) derives from a study of blood T cell repertoires in COVID-19. Background on the study: Italy, Spain and the United States were the sources of the convalescent and acute COVID-19 samples. The cDNA or gDNA used as material had been derived from T cells, B-cell-depleted T cells, or PBMCs.

Between the trimmed V and J ends, which lost 1 base and 0 bases, there was a span of 6 bases. The CDR3 contains 14 residues. Germline V lookup: CDR1 SGHDT, CDR2 YYEEEE. As originally analysed: Estimation of nucleated cell counts was performed using reference gene primer amplification. Clones were read by immunoSEQ multiplex PCR, and TCRdb kept only the in-frame ones, dropping some. That table supplies the V and J calls and clone size; D and trimming were determined from the DNA. The sample lists around 450,000 clones; around 88% were seen once. The sample consisted of peripheral blood. The TCR originated in a woman in her 30s with acute or convalescent COVID-19. The chain carries TRBV5-6 and TRBJ2-3, with D unresolved. The CDR3 DNA reads TGTGCCAGCAGCTTGACAGCTAGCACAGATACGCAGTATTTT. Translation gives CASSLTASTDTQYF. The whole variable domain, filled in from reference TRBV5-6 and TRBJ2-3, reads DAGVTQSPTHLIKTRGQQVTLRCSPKSGHDTVSWYQQALGQGPQFIFQYYEEEERQRGNFPDRFSGHQFPNYSSELNVNALLLGDSALYLCASSLTASTDTQYFGPGTRLTVL.